Sequencing of this TCR beta chain was carried out in a study of tumour-infiltrating T cells in Burkitt lymphoma. Whole-study context: This cohort included all epidemiological subtypes of Burkitt lymphoma. Productive clonality predicted overall and progression-free survival. Notes on the study in general: Several public clonotypes recurred in numerous Burkitt lymphoma patients.

In regard to this clone: Its antigen is as yet unknown.

Produced via immunoSEQ multiplex PCR; TCRdb's table is partial and in-frame only. This table has about 910 clones, 84% appearing once. The CDR3 has 14 amino acids. Trimming cost V 5 bases and J 2 bases, with 14 bases left between them. Germline V gene lookup returns CDR1 SGHDT and CDR2 YYEEEE. The sequence derives from a human donor with Burkitt lymphoma. Some clones in this sample may be carry-over from other donors' samples. The sample consisted of tumor tissue. V is TRBV5-6 and J is TRBJ2-7, with D possibly being TRBD1 (6 bases). The CDR3 sequence: CASSPGQRTYEQYF. The CDR3 nucleotides are TGTGCCAGCAGTCCGGGACAACGGACCTACGAGCAGTACTTC.